This TCR beta chain was recorded in a study of a mutant IDH1 vaccine in newly diagnosed glioma. Across the whole study: In some groups vaccination began 4-6 weeks post-radiotherapy; others received it with temozolomide. Findings of the study overall: Pseudoprogression appeared independent of alterations in top peripheral clonotypes.

Assay: immunoSEQ multiplex PCR; the TCRdb copy retains only in-frame clones and omits some. The data show about 46,000 clones, with approximately 92% seen just once and less than 2.5% held by the top ten. With respect to this clone: Its antigen is not known.

V was cut by 6 bases and J by 6 bases, with 18 bases left in between. The CDR3 length is 15 residues. Germline CDR1 MNHEY, CDR2 SMNVEV (reference sequence). The time point: week 35, safety follow-up. Topical imiquimod was applied with each vaccine dose, which held 300 ug of mutant IDH1 20-mer peptide. This material consisted of PBMCs, taken from a glioma patient whose treatment included an IDH1 peptide vaccine. This sequence was found in a man aged 45-60 years with glioma. This chain connects TRBV27 to TRBJ1-5; tentative D call: TRBD1 (6 bases). The CDR3: CASSSIPGVGQPQHF. The CDR3 bases are TGTGCCAGCAGCTCAATCCCAGGGGTGGGTCAGCCCCAGCATTTT.